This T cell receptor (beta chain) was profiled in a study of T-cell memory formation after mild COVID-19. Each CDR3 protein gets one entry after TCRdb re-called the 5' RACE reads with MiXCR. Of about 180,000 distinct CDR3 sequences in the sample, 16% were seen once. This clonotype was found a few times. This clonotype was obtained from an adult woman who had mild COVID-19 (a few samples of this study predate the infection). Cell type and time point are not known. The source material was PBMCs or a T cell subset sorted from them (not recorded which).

Here the CDR3 reads CASSLRGESYNEQFF. The CDR3, as DNA: TGCGCCAGCAGCTTGAGAGGGGAGTCCTACAATGAGCAGTTCTTC. The genes are TRBV5-1 and TRBJ2-1; possibly TRBD1 or TRBD2 for D (5 bases each). The V and J ends lost 1 base and 1 base respectively, with 9 bases between them. The CDR3 sequence is 15 residues long. Germline CDR1 reads SGHRS; CDR2 reads YFSETQ.